A single sample is the source of the 24 T cell receptor beta chains below, sequenced in a study of T cells in localized non-small cell lung cancer (dated by TCRdb to the early 2020s). The method was the immunoSEQ multiplex PCR assay. In TCRdb, the immuneACCESS table is reduced to in-frame sequences with V and J assigned. These tables do not hold every clone; where another copy was compared, an unresolved V gene accounts for under half, and the others remain unexplained. The sample yields 23,000 or so clones; nearly 90% were counted once. 25% to 35% of the sample goes to the ten largest clones. The sequences come from peripheral blood mononuclear cells, collected before any cancer treatment. Source of these receptors: a male donor older than 55 with stage II lung adenocarcinoma.

The chain carries TRBV11-2 and TRBJ2-2, with D tentatively TRBD1 (6 bases). The CDR3 length is 14 residues. Between the trimmed V and J ends, which lost 7 bases and 7 bases, there was a span of 16 bases. From germline, CDR1 is SGHAT and CDR2 FQNNGV. The CDR3 sequence: CASTWGQRGGELFF. The CDR3 nucleotides read TGTGCCAGCACTTGGGGACAACGTGGCGGGGAGCTGTTTTTT.

The gene calls are TRBV7-9 and TRBJ2-7; 7 bases are shared with TRBD2. The CDR3 runs to 15 residues. The germline V gene has CDR1 SEHNR and CDR2 FQNEAQ (reference sequence). V shed 1 base, J shed 5 bases, and the junction held 8 bases outside the gene matches. The CDR3 DNA sequence: TGTGCCAGCAGCTTAGATCGAGGGCGGGAGAACGAGCAGTACTTC. Translation gives CASSLDRGRENEQYF.

CDR3 nucleotide sequence: TGTGCCAGTAGCCCCCGAGTCGCAGATACGCAGTATTTT. The encoded protein is CASSPRVADTQYF. V gene TRBV6-1 combines with J gene TRBJ2-3; D uncertain. Germline V lookup: CDR1 MNHNS, CDR2 SASEGT. This CDR3 region has 13 residues. Trimming shortened V by 9 bases and J by 4 bases, and 14 bases separated the two germline ends.

The sample holds one count of this clone. CDR3 region: CASSFSGRDYNEQFF. The DNA for the CDR3 is TGTGCCAGCAGTTTTAGCGGGAGGGATTACAATGAGCAGTTCTTC. The chain employs TRBV27 and TRBJ2-1, with 11 bases lining up with TRBD2. The length of the CDR3 is 15 residues. J gave up 4 bases and V 3 bases, and 2 bases lay outside the gene matches. Germline CDR1 is MNHEY and CDR2 is SMNVEV (reference sequence).

The rearrangement links TRBV2 to TRBJ1-1; D is ambiguous. Trimming left V 0 bases short and J 1 base short, with 9 bases between. The CDR3 runs to 15 residues. CDR1 is SNHLY, CDR2 FYNNEI, per germline. The CDR3 protein is CASSEAWPRNTEAFF. In DNA form, the CDR3 reads TGTGCCAGCAGTGAAGCTTGGCCGCGGAACACTGAAGCTTTCTTT.

V is TRBV5-1 and J is TRBJ2-4; D possibly corresponds to TRBD2 (5 bases). Germline loops: CDR1 SGHRS, CDR2 YFSETQ. This CDR3 is built from 12 residues. The V gene lost 3 bases and the J gene lost 6 bases, with 7 bases spanning the gap. The CDR3 DNA reads as TGCGCCAGCAGCTCTAGCAGAAACATTCAGTACTTC. Encoded protein: CASSSSRNIQYF.

The chain links TRBV9 to TRBJ2-2, with 7 nucleotides matching TRBD2. V dropped 4 bases and J dropped 5; count of bases not matched to a gene: 8. This CDR3 contains 15 residues. CDR1 is SGDLS, CDR2 YYNGEE, per germline. The CDR3 region has the DNA TGTGCCAGCAGCCCGAGCGGGATGAAAACCGGGGAGCTGTTTTTT. Amino acids: CASSPSGMKTGELFF.

The chain has TRBV5-4 and TRBJ1-1; D not certain. This CDR3 comprises 15 residues. CDR1 is SGHNT, CDR2 YYREEE, per germline (reference sequence). Trimming removed 0 bases at V and 1 base at J, with 10 bases between. The CDR3 DNA is TGTGCCAGCAGCTTGGATTACGGGCAGAACACTGAAGCTTTCTTT. Amino acid sequence: CASSLDYGQNTEAFF.

V gene TRBV7-2 combines with J gene TRBJ2-3; tentatively, D is TRBD1 or TRBD2 (7 bases each). With 2 bases removed from V and 4 bases from J, the gap between germline ends came to 16 bases. The germline gives CDR1 SGHTA, CDR2 FQGNSA. The CDR3 has 16 amino acids. The CDR3 nucleotides are TGTGCCAGCAGCTTAAAAGGGGGCGGGGGTGCAGATACGCAGTATTTT. Translated, it gives CASSLKGGGGADTQYF.

This clone ranks as medium-sized. V and J are TRBV7-2 and TRBJ1-1; tentative D call: TRBD1 (5 bases). The CDR3 consists of 14 residues. CDR1 is SGHTA and CDR2 is FQGNSA in the germline V gene. Deletions cut 2 bases from V and 7 bases from J, with 14 bases between. DNA of the CDR3: TGTGCCAGCAGCTTAATGGGGGAGAGGGGTGAAGCTTTCTTT. Translating gives CASSLMGERGEAFF.

The chain links TRBV13 to TRBJ1-4; 8 nucleotides match TRBD1. The germline CDR1 and CDR2 sequences are PRHDT and FYEKMQ (reference sequence). J gave up 8 bases and V 5 bases, and 7 bases lay outside the gene matches. This CDR3 contains 14 residues. The DNA for the CDR3 is TGTGCCAGCAGCCACCGGGACAGGTCCGAAAAACTGTTTTTT. Translated: CASSHRDRSEKLFF.

The chain couples TRBV7-9 to TRBJ2-7; the D gene is possibly TRBD1 (6 bases). The CDR3 contains 13 residues. Trimming shortened V by 2 bases and J by 7 bases, and 12 bases separated the two germline ends. Germline V gene lookup returns CDR1 SEHNR and CDR2 FQNEAQ (reference sequence). The CDR3 DNA reads TGTGCCAGCAGCTTAAAACAGGGAAGGGAGCAGTACTTC. It encodes CASSLKQGREQYF. Combining the CDR3 with reference TRBV7-9 and TRBJ2-7 gives the whole variable domain DTGVSQNPRHKITKRGQNVTFRCDPISEHNRLYWYRQTLGQGPEFLTYFQNEAQLEKSRLLSDRFSAERPKGSFSTLEIQRTEQGDSAMYLCASSLKQGREQYFGPGTRLTVT.

For the CDR3, the DNA is TGTGCCAGCAGTGAGGGACTAGCGGGAGATGAGCAGTTCTTC. Protein sequence: CASSEGLAGDEQFF. The chain uses TRBV6-4 and TRBJ2-1, with TRBD2 identical over 14 bases. Trimming at V came to 3 bases and at J to 8 bases, leaving 0 bases not matched to a gene. The CDR3 contains 14 residues. From germline, CDR1 is MRHNA and CDR2 SNTAGT.

This clone was seen only a few times. This chain uses TRBV2 with TRBJ1-1, with TRBD1 as a possible D gene (6 bases). Germline V gene lookup returns CDR1 SNHLY and CDR2 FYNNEI. Trimming removed 4 bases from V and 11 bases from J, with 14 bases in between. CDR3 length: 12 residues. CDR3 protein: CASSVRGISAFF. The CDR3 bases are TGTGCCAGCAGTGTAAGGGGGATCAGCGCTTTCTTT.

The rearrangement uses TRBV18 and TRBJ1-4; the D is unclear. CDR1 and CDR2 (germline): KGHSH, LQKENI. Trimming took 3 bases from V and 8 from J, leaving 4 bases between them. CDR3 length: 11 residues. The CDR3 is CASSPREKLFF. The CDR3 coding sequence is TGTGCCAGCTCACCGCGAGAAAAACTGTTTTTT.

The V gene is TRBV7-2, the J gene TRBJ2-2, with 12 bases lining up with TRBD2. V lost 5 bases and J lost 5; bases outside the gene matches: 6. There are 16 residues in the CDR3. Looked up from germline, CDR1 is SGHTA and CDR2 is FQGNSA. CDR3 region: CASSPTSGSRTGELFF. DNA for the CDR3: TGTGCCAGCAGCCCGACTAGCGGGAGTCGGACCGGGGAGCTGTTTTTT.

The rearrangement uses TRBV11-1 and TRBJ2-7, with TRBD2 matching 15 bases. The V and J ends lost 5 bases and 3 bases, in that order; junction bases with no gene match: 8. Germline V gives CDR1 SGHAT, CDR2 FQDESV (reference sequence). The CDR3 extends over 17 amino acids. The CDR3 sequence is CASSGGLAGGFVYEQYF. CDR3 nucleotides: TGTGCCAGCAGCGGGGGACTAGCGGGAGGCTTTGTCTACGAGCAGTACTTC. The variable domain in full, with the rest retrieved from reference TRBV11-1 and TRBJ2-7, is EAEVAQSPRYKITEKSQAVAFWCDPISGHATLYWYRQILGQGPELLVQFQDESVVDDSQLPKDRFSAERLKGVDSTLKIQPAELGDSAMYLCASSGGLAGGFVYEQYFGPGTRLTVT.

The chain has TRBV7-8 and TRBJ1-6; D remains ambiguous. This CDR3 has 15 residues. Trimming left V 0 bases short and J 7 bases short, with 10 bases between. Germline CDR1 is SGHVS and CDR2 is FQNEAQ. The CDR3 reads CASSLAGSRNSPLHF. DNA of the CDR3: TGTGCCAGCAGCTTAGCGGGTAGTAGAAATTCACCCCTCCACTTT.

The rearrangement uses TRBV6-5 and TRBJ2-1; TRBD2 matches 8 bases. Trimming at V came to 6 bases and at J to 4 bases, leaving 8 bases not matched to a gene. Looked up from germline, CDR1 is MNHEY and CDR2 is SVGAGI. The CDR3 spans 15 residues. The CDR3 here is CASSPSGSSYNEQFF. CDR3 nucleotide sequence: TGTGCCAGCAGCCCGAGCGGGAGTTCATACAATGAGCAGTTCTTC.

This chain connects TRBV18 to TRBJ2-7; 7 bases match TRBD1. The CDR3 extends over 15 amino acids. Germline V gene sequence: CDR1 KGHSH, CDR2 LQKENI. The V segment lost 2 bases and the J segment 2 bases; nucleotides outside the gene matches: 6. The CDR3 bases are TGTGCCAGCTCACCAAGACAGGGAAAGACCTACGAGCAGTACTTC. This codes for CASSPRQGKTYEQYF.

This chain joins TRBV10-3 and TRBJ2-7; the D is unclear. Trimming cost V 10 bases and J 5 bases, with 27 bases left between them. Germline CDR1 and CDR2: ENHRY and SYGVKD. The CDR3 is 16 amino acids. The CDR3 region is CATGSERLPLTNEQYF. Written as DNA, the CDR3 is TGTGCCACAGGATCGGAGAGACTCCCCTTAACCAACGAGCAGTACTTC.

The chain is built from TRBV5-4 and TRBJ2-3; no firm D call. CDR1 and CDR2 (germline): SGHNT, YYREEE (reference sequence). The CDR3 totals 15 residues. Trimming removed 0 bases at V and 1 base at J, with 9 bases between. CDR3 DNA: TGTGCCAGCAGCTTGGATGGGCGAGGCACAGATACGCAGTATTTT. Translating it yields CASSLDGRGTDTQYF.

The chain combines TRBV5-4 with TRBJ1-2; 9 bases are a match to TRBD1. The CDR3 spans 15 residues. Germline V gene data show CDR1 as SGHNT and CDR2 as YYREEE (reference sequence). J was trimmed by 3 bases and V by 4 bases; bases with no gene match: 7. CDR3: CASSTRTGEDYGYTF. In DNA, the CDR3 is TGTGCCAGCAGCACCCGGACAGGGGAAGACTATGGCTACACCTTC. Together with reference TRBV5-4 and TRBJ1-2, the CDR3 gives the full variable domain: ETGVTQSPTHLIKTRGQQVTLRCSSQSGHNTVSWYQQALGQGPQFIFQYYREEENGRGNFPPRFSGLQFPNYSSELNVNALELDDSALYLCASSTRTGEDYGYTFGSGTRLTVV.

The chain has TRBV5-4 and TRBJ2-1, with D uncertain. Per the germline V gene, CDR1 is SGHNT and CDR2 is YYREEE (reference sequence). V shed 4 bases and J shed 0 bases, with 17 bases lying between them. The CDR3 is 17 amino acids. CDR3 nucleotide sequence: TGTGCCAGCAGCCCTGGGGTGGGCCCGGGCTCCTACAATGAGCAGTTCTTC. Protein product: CASSPGVGPGSYNEQFF.